The 27 T cell receptor beta chains below all came from one sample that was sequenced in a study of blood T cells in healthy people across ages. It was with a sample-barcoded 5' primer and a J-beta primer mix that a second PCR of roughly 6 to 11 cycles was run. From the 5' RACE reads, TCRdb called clonotypes with MiXCR, one entry per CDR3 protein. The profile shows just over 1 million distinct CDR3 sequences, 40% to 50% of them singletons. Sequencing was performed on blood. The receptors stem from a woman aged 55-69 years in good health.

This chain uses TRBV5-4 with TRBJ2-3; 7 bases map to TRBD2. V was clipped by 0 bases and J by 3 bases; unmatched bases: 7. This CDR3 contains 16 residues. Germline CDR1 is SGHNT and CDR2 is YYREEE (reference sequence). The CDR3 DNA follows: TGTGCCAGCAGCTTGGCGTCGGGAGGTGGTACAGATACGCAGTATTTT. Its translation is CASSLASGGGTDTQYF.

The V and J genes are TRBV7-2 and TRBJ2-1; 12 nucleotides line up with TRBD2. Looked up from germline, CDR1 is SGHTA and CDR2 is FQGNSA. This CDR3 has 17 residues. V lost 1 base to trimming and J lost 7 bases; unmatched junction nucleotides: 8. CDR3 DNA: TGTGCCAGCAGCTTAGAGTGGGCTAGCGGGAGGGTAAATGAGCAGTTCTTC. Translation: CASSLEWASGRVNEQFF.

The sample holds a few counts of this clonotype. The chain joins TRBV20-1 to TRBJ2-7, with 8 nucleotides matching TRBD1. Per germline, CDR1 DFQATT and CDR2 SNEGSKA (reference sequence). Unmatched junction bases numbered 11, after V lost 2 bases and J lost 5 bases. The CDR3 has 15 amino acids. In nucleotides, the CDR3 is TGCAGTGCTAGACCCTCCACGACAGGGGTTAACGAGCAGTACTTC. Its protein product is CSARPSTTGVNEQYF.

The V and J genes are TRBV7-6 and TRBJ1-1, with 10 nucleotides matching TRBD1. Germline assignment: CDR1 SGHVS and CDR2 FNYEAQ. The V gene end was trimmed by 5 bases and the J gene end by 1 base; junction bases not matched to a gene: 10. The CDR3 length is 17 residues. CDR3: CASSPVPGQGTNTEAFF. As DNA, the CDR3 is TGTGCCAGCAGCCCAGTCCCGGGACAGGGGACGAACACTGAAGCTTTCTTT.

The table lists this clonotype with a count of one. The gene calls are TRBV25-1 and TRBJ1-5; TRBD1 is a possible D gene (5 bases). The CDR3 length is 14 residues. Trimming left V 4 bases short and J 9 bases short, with 16 bases between. Germline loops: CDR1 MGHDK, CDR2 SYGVNS. The CDR3 region has the DNA TGTGCCAGCAGTGCGGCCGGGACCACCGGGCCCCAGCATTTT. It encodes CASSAAGTTGPQHF. Supplemented by reference TRBV25-1 and TRBJ1-5, the full variable domain reads EADIYQTPRYLVIGTGKKITLECSQTMGHDKMYWYQQDPGMELHLIHYSYGVNSTEKGDLSSESTVSRIRTEHFPLTLESARPSHTSQYLCASSAAGTTGPQHFGDGTRLSIL.

This clonotype was picked up one time. This rearrangement joins TRBV15 to TRBJ2-3; no reliable D call. The CDR3 runs 16 residues. Germline assignment: CDR1 LNHNV and CDR2 YYDKDF (reference sequence). V lost 1 base to trimming and J lost 3 bases, with 14 bases between them. As DNA, the CDR3 is TGTGCCACCAGCAGAGGAGGAGTCGGGTTTACAGATACGCAGTATTTT. Encoded protein: CATSRGGVGFTDTQYF.

This clonotype was detected a few times. This chain joins TRBV10-3 and TRBJ2-1; a possible D gene is TRBD1 (6 bases). Trimming pared 11 bases from V and 10 bases from J, leaving 15 bases between. There are 11 residues in the CDR3. Germline loops: CDR1 ENHRY, CDR2 SYGVKD. CDR3 residues: CAASGDHEQFF. DNA for the CDR3: TGTGCCGCCTCAGGGGATCACGAGCAGTTCTTC.

The V and J genes are TRBV11-2 and TRBJ2-4; 9 bases match TRBD2. TRBJ2-7 matches the DNA end more closely, so the J call is doubtful. Germline V gene sequence: CDR1 SGHAT, CDR2 FQNNGV. The CDR3 consists of 14 residues. CDR3: CASSLVAGADEQYF. In DNA form, the CDR3 reads TGTGCCAGCAGCTTAGTAGCGGGAGCTGACGAGCAGTACTTC.

The CDR3 DNA reads TGTGCCAGCAGTTACTCGGGCGGGAACACAGATACGCAGTATTTT. This gives the protein CASSYSGGNTDTQYF. The chain couples TRBV6-5 to TRBJ2-3; possibly TRBD2 for D (6 bases). Germline-derived CDR1 and CDR2 are MNHEY and SVGAGI. CDR3 length: 15 amino acids. Trimming removed 0 bases at V and 2 bases at J, with 9 bases between.

V and J are TRBV12-3 or TRBV12-4 and TRBJ2-1; 11 bases are a match to TRBD2. V was pared by 0 bases and J by 8 bases, with 3 bases of the junction left unmatched. The CDR3 runs to 15 residues. Here the CDR3 DNA reads TGTGCCAGCAGTTTAGCGATTAGCGGGAGGGATGAGCAGTTCTTC. As protein: CASSLAISGRDEQFF.

V gene TRBV6-6 combines with J gene TRBJ2-3; maybe TRBD1 (6 bases). CDR1 is MNHNY, CDR2 SVGAGI, per germline (reference sequence). The CDR3 consists of 15 residues. V lost 4 bases to trimming and J lost 2 bases, with 13 bases between them. CDR3 in amino acids: CASSSTDRPTDTQYF. The CDR3 nucleotides are TGTGCCAGCAGTTCTACGGACAGACCCACAGATACGCAGTATTTT.

J is TRBJ2-7 and V is TRBV6-1; tentatively, D is TRBD1 (8 bases). The CDR3 sequence is 16 residues long. Germline loops: CDR1 MNHNS, CDR2 SASEGT. Trimming cost V 2 bases and J 1 base, with 15 bases left between them. CDR3 in DNA: TGTGCCAGCAGTGAATGGACAGGGAGGGGTTCCTACGAGCAGTACTTC. It encodes CASSEWTGRGSYEQYF.

This clonotype was found a few times. This chain joins TRBV15 and TRBJ2-1; D ambiguous. This CDR3 comprises 15 residues. The germline gives CDR1 LNHNV, CDR2 YYDKDF (reference sequence). V was clipped by 0 bases and J by 2 bases, with 8 bases between them. The CDR3 DNA follows: TGTGCCACCAGCAGAGATCTGGCAGCCTACAATGAGCAGTTCTTC. Amino acid sequence: CATSRDLAAYNEQFF.

In its sample, this clonotype was seen a few times. The rearrangement uses TRBV12-3 or TRBV12-4 and TRBJ1-5, with 7 bases identical to TRBD1. V was pared by 0 bases and J by 6 bases, with 8 bases of the junction left unmatched. The length of the CDR3 is 16 residues. This CDR3 is CASSLAQGGSGQPQHF. CDR3 bases: TGTGCCAGCAGTTTAGCGCAAGGGGGCTCCGGTCAGCCCCAGCATTTT.

This clonotype was seen more than once but under ten times. This chain links TRBV4-1 with TRBJ2-5; 9 positions agree with TRBD2. CDR3 length equals 15 residues. Germline V lookup: CDR1 MGHRA, CDR2 YSYEKL. V was pared by 2 bases and J by 3 bases, with 4 bases of the junction left unmatched. DNA for the CDR3: TGCGCCAGCAGCCAATTGGGACTAGCTAAAGAGACCCAGTACTTC. Encoded protein: CASSQLGLAKETQYF.

The chain has TRBV27 and TRBJ2-1; D not certain. Germline CDR1 reads MNHEY; CDR2 reads SMNVEV (reference sequence). The CDR3 contains 14 residues. Trimming removed 2 bases at V and 10 bases at J, with 15 bases between. The CDR3 DNA reads as TGTGCCAGCAGTTTAGGCACGTCTTTCTACGAGCAGTTCTTC. It translates to CASSLGTSFYEQFF.

CDR3 protein: CASSLIWGTYNEQFF. In nucleotides, the CDR3 is TGTGCCAGCAGTTTGATATGGGGGACCTACAATGAGCAGTTCTTC. The genes are TRBV27 and TRBJ2-1; either TRBD1 or TRBD2 may fit D (5 bases each). This CDR3 has 15 amino acids. Germline CDR1 is MNHEY and CDR2 is SMNVEV (reference sequence). V was shortened by 3 bases and J by 2 bases, with 11 bases between the two germline ends.

CDR3 residues: CASSDGDRVYGYTF. As DNA, the CDR3 is TGTGCCAGCAGTGATGGGGACCGAGTCTATGGCTACACCTTC. The chain carries TRBV27 and TRBJ1-2; D is perhaps TRBD1 (5 bases). Trimming took 5 bases from V and 4 from J, leaving 14 bases between them. CDR1 is MNHEY, CDR2 SMNVEV, per germline (reference sequence). This CDR3 region has 14 residues.

This rearrangement joins TRBV20-1 to TRBJ2-7; weak D call: TRBD1 (5 bases). This CDR3 spans 14 amino acids. V lost 2 bases and J 0 bases, leaving 11 bases between the germline ends. Germline CDR1 reads DFQATT; CDR2 reads SNEGSKA (reference sequence). The CDR3 coding sequence is TGCAGTGCTAGAAAGGGGCCAAGCTCCTACGAGCAGTACTTC. Protein sequence: CSARKGPSSYEQYF.

This clonotype was counted between two and nine times. This chain uses TRBV20-1 with TRBJ2-7; TRBD2 matches at 10 bases. From germline, CDR1 is DFQATT and CDR2 SNEGSKA (reference sequence). The CDR3 loop spans 15 amino acids. V was clipped by 5 bases and J by 3 bases; unmatched bases: 10. CDR3 in amino acids: CSAYDLAGVLYEQYF. CDR3 sequence (DNA): TGCAGTGCTTATGATCTAGCGGGAGTTCTCTACGAGCAGTACTTC.

The chain carries TRBV5-4 and TRBJ1-2; D is uncertain. Germline CDR1 is SGHNT and CDR2 is YYREEE (reference sequence). V was shortened by 4 bases and J by 7 bases, with 11 bases between the two germline ends. The CDR3 runs 12 residues. CDR3 sequence reads: CASSPERFGYTF. CDR3 DNA: TGTGCCAGCAGCCCCGAGAGGTTTGGCTACACCTTC.

Remarks on this clonotype: An end of the junction does not agree with germline; a read error may underlie this. The rearrangement uses TRBV12-3 or TRBV12-4 and TRBJ2-1; TRBD2 might be the D (5 bases). This CDR3 comprises 13 residues. The CDR3 DNA sequence: TGTGCCAGCAACGAGTGGGAGTACACTGAGCAGTTCTTC. Encoded protein: CASNEWEYTEQFF.

The CDR3 reads CASTGTGPSNQPQHF. The CDR3 DNA is TGTGCCAGCACCGGGACAGGGCCTAGCAATCAGCCCCAGCATTTT. The chain combines TRBV21-1 with TRBJ1-5; TRBD1 reflects the table's D call only, with no check against the DNA. TRBV21-1 is tagged as a pseudogene. The CDR3 runs to 15 residues.

The rearrangement links TRBV28 to TRBJ2-3; 7 nucleotides match TRBD1. Losses at the gene ends were 1 base for V and 0 bases for J; bases not matched to a gene: 7. The CDR3 is 17 residues long. Looked up from germline, CDR1 is MDHEN and CDR2 is SYDVKM. This chain's CDR3 is CASSLLRDSPSTDTQYF. DNA for the CDR3: TGTGCCAGCAGTTTATTGAGGGACAGCCCTAGCACAGATACGCAGTATTTT. Variable domain in full (rest from reference TRBV28 and TRBJ2-3): DVKVTQSSRYLVKRTGEKVFLECVQDMDHENMFWYRQDPGLGLRLIYFSYDVKMKEKGDIPEGYSVSREKKERFSLILESASTNQTSMYLCASSLLRDSPSTDTQYFGPGTRLTVL.

The CDR3 protein is CASGASGSGYEQYF. CDR3 bases: TGTGCCAGCGGAGCGAGCGGGAGTGGTTACGAGCAGTACTTC. The gene calls are TRBV2 and TRBJ2-7; TRBD2 matches 8 bases. This CDR3 is 14 amino acids long. The germline CDR1 and CDR2 sequences are SNHLY and FYNNEI. V lost 8 bases, J lost 4 bases, and 10 bases stayed unmatched. Looking up the rest from reference TRBV2 and TRBJ2-7 gives the full variable domain: EPEVTQTPSHQVTQMGQEVILRCVPISNHLYFYWYRQILGQKVEFLVSFYNNEISEKSEIFDDQFSVERPDGSNFTLKIRSTKLEDSAMYFCASGASGSGYEQYFGPGTRLTVT.

The J gene is TRBJ1-1, the V gene TRBV5-1; a possible D gene is TRBD1 (5 bases). V lost 3 bases, J lost 1 base, and 16 bases lay in between. Germline CDR1 and CDR2: SGHRS and YFSETQ. The CDR3 has 16 amino acids. CDR3 nucleotides: TGCGCCAGCAGCTCAGGACACCTAAGTGGGAACACTGAAGCTTTCTTT. This sequence encodes CASSSGHLSGNTEAFF.

This chain joins TRBV27 and TRBJ2-7; possible D gene TRBD1, 6 bases. Trimming took off 3 bases at V and 2 bases at J, with 11 bases between the two ends. The germline V gene encodes CDR1 MNHEY and CDR2 SMNVEV (reference sequence). The CDR3 extends over 14 amino acids. This CDR3 is CASSLLRTAYEQYF. DNA for the CDR3: TGTGCCAGCAGTTTGCTTCGGACAGCCTACGAGCAGTACTTC.